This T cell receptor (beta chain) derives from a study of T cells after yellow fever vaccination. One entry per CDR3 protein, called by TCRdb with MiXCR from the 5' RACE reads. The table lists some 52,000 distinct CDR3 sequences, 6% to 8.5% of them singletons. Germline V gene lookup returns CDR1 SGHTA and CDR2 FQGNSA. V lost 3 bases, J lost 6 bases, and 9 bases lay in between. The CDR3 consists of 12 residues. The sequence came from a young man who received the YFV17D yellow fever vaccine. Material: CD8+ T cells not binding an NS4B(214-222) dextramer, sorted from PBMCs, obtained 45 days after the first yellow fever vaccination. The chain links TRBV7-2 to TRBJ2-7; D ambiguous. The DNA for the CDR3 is TGTGCCAGCAGCTTCAATGCTGGCGAGCAGTACTTC. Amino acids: CASSFNAGEQYF.